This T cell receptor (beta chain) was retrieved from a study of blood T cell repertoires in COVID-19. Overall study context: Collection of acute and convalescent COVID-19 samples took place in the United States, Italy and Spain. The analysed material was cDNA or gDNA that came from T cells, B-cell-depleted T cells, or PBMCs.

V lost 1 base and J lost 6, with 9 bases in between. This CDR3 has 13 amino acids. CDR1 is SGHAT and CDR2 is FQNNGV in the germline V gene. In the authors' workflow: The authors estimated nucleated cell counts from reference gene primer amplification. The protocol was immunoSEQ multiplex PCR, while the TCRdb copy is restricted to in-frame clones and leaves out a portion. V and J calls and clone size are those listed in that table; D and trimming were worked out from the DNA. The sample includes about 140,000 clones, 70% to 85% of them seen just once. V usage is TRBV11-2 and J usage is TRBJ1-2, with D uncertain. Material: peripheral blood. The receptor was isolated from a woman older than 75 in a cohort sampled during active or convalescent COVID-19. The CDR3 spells CASSLGALDGYTF. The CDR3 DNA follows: TGTGCCAGCAGCTTAGGGGCGCTGGATGGCTACACCTTC.